A single TCR beta chain is shown here with its context. Its antigen is unidentified. The data were obtained in a study of T cell responses to AZD1222 COVID-19 vaccine. This CDR3 contains 14 residues. V lost 6 bases to trimming and J lost 6 bases; unmatched junction nucleotides: 10. Germline V gene lookup returns CDR1 MNHEY and CDR2 SVGAGI. Study-level findings and limits: Just five or six AZD1222 recipients were seropositive at baseline.

Some clones are missing from TCRdb's copy, which holds only in-frame ones; the method was immunoSEQ multiplex PCR. The sample lists 75,000 to 100,000 clones; approximately 88% were seen once. The sequence came from an adult in good health. The sample in question was peripheral blood, obtained on day 0 of AZD1222 vaccination. V gene TRBV6-5 combines with J gene TRBJ2-7, with 8 bases aligning to TRBD2. The CDR3 nucleotides read TGTGCCAGCAGATTAGCGGGGTCCTTGGGCGAGCAGTACTTC. Its translation: CASRLAGSLGEQYF.